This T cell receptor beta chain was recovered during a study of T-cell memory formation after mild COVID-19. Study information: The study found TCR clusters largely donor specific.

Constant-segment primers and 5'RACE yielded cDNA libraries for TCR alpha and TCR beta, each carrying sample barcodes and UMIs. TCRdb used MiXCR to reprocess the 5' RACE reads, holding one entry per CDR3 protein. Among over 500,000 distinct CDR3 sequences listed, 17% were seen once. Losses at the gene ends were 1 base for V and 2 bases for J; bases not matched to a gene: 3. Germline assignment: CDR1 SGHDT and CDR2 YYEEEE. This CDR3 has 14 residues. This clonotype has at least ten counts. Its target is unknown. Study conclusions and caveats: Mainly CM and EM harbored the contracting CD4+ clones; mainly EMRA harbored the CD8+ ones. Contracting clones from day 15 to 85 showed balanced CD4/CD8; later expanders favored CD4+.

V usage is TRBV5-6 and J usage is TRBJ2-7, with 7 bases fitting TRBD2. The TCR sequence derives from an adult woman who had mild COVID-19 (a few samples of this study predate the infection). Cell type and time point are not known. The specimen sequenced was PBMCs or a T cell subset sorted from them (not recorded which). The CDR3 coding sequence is TGTGCCAGCAGCTTGACGGGGGGTACCTACGAGCAGTACTTC. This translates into CASSLTGGTYEQYF.